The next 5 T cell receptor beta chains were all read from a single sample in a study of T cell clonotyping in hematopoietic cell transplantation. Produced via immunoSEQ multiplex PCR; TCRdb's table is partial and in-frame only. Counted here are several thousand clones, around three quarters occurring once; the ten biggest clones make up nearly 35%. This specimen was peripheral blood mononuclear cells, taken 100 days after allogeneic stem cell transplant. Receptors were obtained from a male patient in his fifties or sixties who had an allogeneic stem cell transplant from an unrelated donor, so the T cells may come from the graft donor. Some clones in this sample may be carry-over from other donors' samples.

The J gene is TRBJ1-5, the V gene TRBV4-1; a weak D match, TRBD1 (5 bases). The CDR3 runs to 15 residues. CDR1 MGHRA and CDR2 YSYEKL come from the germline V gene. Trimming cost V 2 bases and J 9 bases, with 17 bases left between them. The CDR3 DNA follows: TGCGCCAGCAGCCAACAGGGCCCTAGCGTGAGGCCCCAGCATTTT. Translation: CASSQQGPSVRPQHF.

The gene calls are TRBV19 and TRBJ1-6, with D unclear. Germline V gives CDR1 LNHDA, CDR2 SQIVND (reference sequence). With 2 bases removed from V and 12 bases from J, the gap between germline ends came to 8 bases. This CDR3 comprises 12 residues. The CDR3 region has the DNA TGTGCCAGTAGTATACGCGGAGGACCCCTCCACTTT. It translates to CASSIRGGPLHF.

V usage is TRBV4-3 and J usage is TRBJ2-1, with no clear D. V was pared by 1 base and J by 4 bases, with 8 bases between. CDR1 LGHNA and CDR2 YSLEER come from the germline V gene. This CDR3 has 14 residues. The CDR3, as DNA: TGCGCCAGCAGCCAAGGGAAAGAATACAATGAGCAGTTCTTC. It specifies CASSQGKEYNEQFF.

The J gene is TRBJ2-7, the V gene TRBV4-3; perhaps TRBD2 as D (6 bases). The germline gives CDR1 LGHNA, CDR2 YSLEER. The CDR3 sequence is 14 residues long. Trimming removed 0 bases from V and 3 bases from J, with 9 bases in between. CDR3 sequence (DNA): TGCGCCAGCAGCCAAGAACGAGCGGGCTACGAGCAGTACTTC. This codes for CASSQERAGYEQYF.

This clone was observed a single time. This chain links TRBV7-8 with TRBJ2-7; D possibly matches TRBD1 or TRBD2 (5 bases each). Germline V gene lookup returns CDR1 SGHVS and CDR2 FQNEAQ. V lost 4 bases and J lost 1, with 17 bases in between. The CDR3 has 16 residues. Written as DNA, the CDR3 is TGTGCCAGCAGCTCTCCCGGCCGGGACCGGTCCTACGAGCAGTACTTC. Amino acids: CASSSPGRDRSYEQYF.